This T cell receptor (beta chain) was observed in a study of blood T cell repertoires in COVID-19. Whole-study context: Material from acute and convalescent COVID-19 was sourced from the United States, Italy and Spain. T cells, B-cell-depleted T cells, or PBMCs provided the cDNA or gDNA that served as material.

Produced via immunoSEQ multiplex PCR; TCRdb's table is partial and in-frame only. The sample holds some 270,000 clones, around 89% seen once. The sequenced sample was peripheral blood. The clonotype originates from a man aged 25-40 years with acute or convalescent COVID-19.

In nucleotides, the CDR3 is TGTGCCAGCAGCTTTAGGACAGGGGGCCCGTCTAACTATGGCTACACCTTC. Translated: CASSFRTGGPSNYGYTF. This rearrangement joins TRBV5-8 to TRBJ1-2; 11 nucleotides agree with TRBD1. This CDR3 spans 17 amino acids. The junction had 6 bases not matched to a gene; V was cut back by 2 bases and J by 0 bases. The germline V gene has CDR1 SGHTS and CDR2 YDEGEE.